The entry that follows covers one T cell receptor (beta chain) sequence. Its target is not known. The data were obtained in a study of cytomegalovirus exposure and HLA in healthy donors. Study findings and constraints: What a later analysis reportedly showed was that an Asian-associated ancestry cluster had fewer N-insertions than the approximately 700-donor mean. CMV serostatus stood as the only immune exposure information on hand. Reported findings show TCR beta sequences accurately forecast HLA-A and HLA-B alleles in most subjects.

All donors participated as healthy donors of bone marrow. PCR was performed using 60 Vbeta and 13 Jbeta primers. The protocol was immunoSEQ multiplex PCR, while the TCRdb copy is restricted to in-frame clones and leaves out a portion. The sample includes 95,000 to 150,000 clones, around four fifths seen only once; the top ten take about 32%. The length of the CDR3 is 14 residues. J lost 9 bases, V lost 0 bases, and 5 bases had no gene match. Germline values: CDR1 SGHRS, CDR2 YFSETQ. This receptor was obtained from a man between 60 and 70 years old in good health and CMV-seropositive. The sequencing sample was made of PBMCs. V is TRBV5-1 and J is TRBJ2-1; 8 bases are shared with TRBD1. The DNA for the CDR3 is TGCGCCAGCAGCTTGGGACAGGGGCGGACTGAGCAGTTCTTC. It translates to CASSLGQGRTEQFF.